Listed below are T cell receptor beta chains from one sample, sequenced in a study of T cell responses to AZD1222 COVID-19 vaccine. Generated by immunoSEQ multiplex PCR, the TCRdb table keeps only in-frame clones and is missing some. The sample lists about 120,000 clones, 94% occurring once. The sample was peripheral blood, taken 28 days after the second AZD1222 dose. The receptors were gathered from an adult who received the AZD1222 COVID-19 vaccine. Each CDR3 is given with its conserved first and last residue. Each record gives: V gene, D gene, clone size, J gene, CDR3 DNA, CDR3 protein. The D gene is left open where the match is weak. Rows give clone size only sometimes, using once, few, many, or a class for an expanded clone.

V gene: TRBV19
D gene: TRBD2
clone size: -
J gene: TRBJ2-1
CDR3 DNA: TGTGCCAGTAGTCACCAAGCGGGAGGGCCGTACAATGAGCAGTTCTTC
CDR3 protein: CASSHQAGGPYNEQFF

V gene: TRBV28
D gene: -
clone size: -
J gene: TRBJ1-2
CDR3 DNA: TGTGCCAGCAGTTTTCGGAGTGGCTATGGCTACACCTTC
CDR3 protein: CASSFRSGYGYTF

V gene: TRBV6-6
D gene: TRBD1
clone size: -
J gene: TRBJ1-1
CDR3 DNA: TGTGCCAGCAGAGGCCCGGGACAGGGTCGAGATGCTTTCTTT
CDR3 protein: CASRGPGQGRDAFF

V gene: TRBV12-3/TRBV12-4
D gene: TRBD1
clone size: -
J gene: TRBJ1-5
CDR3 DNA: TGTGCCAGCAGTCTGGGACAGTCTCAGCCCCAGCATTTT
CDR3 protein: CASSLGQSQPQHF

V gene: TRBV3-1/TRBV3-2
D gene: -
clone size: -
J gene: TRBJ1-3
CDR3 DNA: TGTGCCAGCAGCTGGAGTCAGGGTGGGTACTCTGGAAACACCATATATTTT
CDR3 protein: CASSWSQGGYSGNTIYF

V gene: TRBV5-4
D gene: -
clone size: -
J gene: TRBJ2-7
CDR3 DNA: TGTGCCAGCACCAAACAGGGATCCTACGAGCAGTACTTC
CDR3 protein: CASTKQGSYEQYF

V gene: TRBV5-4
D gene: -
clone size: once
J gene: TRBJ2-7
CDR3 DNA: TGTGCCAGCAGCTTGCGTGACAGGCCCTACGAGCAGTACTTC
CDR3 protein: CASSLRDRPYEQYF

V gene: TRBV3-1/TRBV3-2
D gene: -
clone size: -
J gene: TRBJ1-2
CDR3 DNA: TGTGCCAGCAGCCCATTGTACCGGAACTATGGCTACACCTTC
CDR3 protein: CASSPLYRNYGYTF

V gene: TRBV7-8
D gene: TRBD1
clone size: -
J gene: TRBJ1-4
CDR3 DNA: TGTGCCAGCAGCCCCTTCCCGGGACAGGGGGTTGAAAAACTGTTTTTT
CDR3 protein: CASSPFPGQGVEKLFF

V gene: TRBV4-1
D gene: TRBD2
clone size: -
J gene: TRBJ2-1
CDR3 DNA: TGCGCCAGCGAACCGGGGGGGTACTGGAATGAGCAGTTCTTC
CDR3 protein: CASEPGGYWNEQFF

V gene: TRBV5-4
D gene: TRBD2
clone size: -
J gene: TRBJ2-1
CDR3 DNA: TGTGCCAGCAGCCTCTCGACTAGCGGGTTTGTGTACAATGAGCAGTTCTTC
CDR3 protein: CASSLSTSGFVYNEQFF

V gene: TRBV6-5
D gene: -
clone size: -
J gene: TRBJ2-5
CDR3 DNA: TGTGCCAGCAGTTATTTCACCCCCCCGGAGACCCAGTACTTC
CDR3 protein: CASSYFTPPETQYF

V gene: TRBV10-3
D gene: TRBD1
clone size: -
J gene: TRBJ1-3
CDR3 DNA: TGTGCCATCTTACTCCTCGACCGGGACAGGTTCCCAGGGCCTGGAAACACCATATATTTT
CDR3 protein: CAILLLDRDRFPGPGNTIYF

V gene: TRBV7-2
D gene: TRBD1
clone size: -
J gene: TRBJ1-5
CDR3 DNA: TGTGCCAGCAGCTTGTGGACAGGTGGCGGACAGCCCCAGCATTTT
CDR3 protein: CASSLWTGGGQPQHF

V gene: TRBV27
D gene: -
clone size: -
J gene: TRBJ1-2
CDR3 DNA: TGTGCCAGCAGTAACGACGTGGTCCTTCCCTACACCTTC
CDR3 protein: CASSNDVVLPYTF

V gene: TRBV6-5
D gene: -
clone size: -
J gene: TRBJ1-1
CDR3 DNA: TGTGCCAGCATAAAATTCCAGGGGTACACTGAAGCTTTCTTT
CDR3 protein: CASIKFQGYTEAFF

V gene: TRBV6-5
D gene: TRBD1
clone size: -
J gene: TRBJ1-1
CDR3 DNA: TGTGCCAGCAGTTTGGGGACAGATGGGACTGAAGCTTTCTTT
CDR3 protein: CASSLGTDGTEAFF

V gene: TRBV3-1/TRBV3-2
D gene: -
clone size: -
J gene: TRBJ2-1
CDR3 DNA: TGTGCCAGCAGCCAACTGACAGGACTGTCCAATGAGCAGTTCTTC
CDR3 protein: CASSQLTGLSNEQFF

V gene: TRBV19
D gene: -
clone size: once
J gene: TRBJ1-2
CDR3 DNA: TGTGCCAGTAGGGGTGGCAGAGCTAACTATGGCTACACCTTC
CDR3 protein: CASRGGRANYGYTF

V gene: TRBV27
D gene: TRBD1
clone size: -
J gene: TRBJ2-7
CDR3 DNA: TGTGCCAGCAGTTCAGGGACAGGGGGCGTCGAGCAGTACTTC
CDR3 protein: CASSSGTGGVEQYF

V gene: TRBV11-2
D gene: -
clone size: -
J gene: TRBJ2-7
CDR3 DNA: TGTGCCAGCAGCCCTGGGGCTAGGCCAGCCTACGAGCAGTACTTC
CDR3 protein: CASSPGARPAYEQYF

V gene: TRBV12-3/TRBV12-4
D gene: -
clone size: -
J gene: TRBJ2-7
CDR3 DNA: TGTGCCAGCAGTTCGCAGTACGAGCAGTACTTC
CDR3 protein: CASSSQYEQYF

V gene: TRBV19
D gene: -
clone size: once
J gene: TRBJ1-5
CDR3 DNA: TGTGCCAGTAGTATTACTGACAGCTCCAATCAGCCCCAGCATTTT
CDR3 protein: CASSITDSSNQPQHF

V gene: TRBV5-1
D gene: -
clone size: -
J gene: TRBJ1-1
CDR3 DNA: TGCGCCAGCAGCTTGGTGGTGACAGGGAACACTGAAGCTTTCTTT
CDR3 protein: CASSLVVTGNTEAFF

V gene: TRBV25-1
D gene: -
clone size: -
J gene: TRBJ1-2
CDR3 DNA: TGTGCCAGCAGTGATAGGGGGGAGGATGGCTACACCTTC
CDR3 protein: CASSDRGEDGYTF

V gene: TRBV5-1
D gene: TRBD1
clone size: -
J gene: TRBJ1-5
CDR3 DNA: TGCGCCAGCAGCCTCGGGACAGTGAATCAGCCCCAGCATTTT
CDR3 protein: CASSLGTVNQPQHF

V gene: TRBV5-1
D gene: -
clone size: -
J gene: TRBJ2-7
CDR3 DNA: TGCGCCAGCAGCTTACACGGCTACGAGCAGTACTTC
CDR3 protein: CASSLHGYEQYF

V gene: TRBV10-2
D gene: -
clone size: -
J gene: TRBJ1-2
CDR3 DNA: TGCGCCAGCAGTGAGGTCAGCACTAACTATGGCTACACCTTC
CDR3 protein: CASSEVSTNYGYTF

V gene: TRBV30
D gene: -
clone size: once
J gene: TRBJ1-2
CDR3 DNA: TGTGCCTGGAAGGACTGGGCCGGCGGCTACACCTTC
CDR3 protein: CAWKDWAGGYTF

V gene: TRBV10-2
D gene: -
clone size: -
J gene: TRBJ1-5
CDR3 DNA: TGCGCCAGCAGGACCGGACGGGGGAATCAGCCCCAGCATTTT
CDR3 protein: CASRTGRGNQPQHF

V gene: TRBV19
D gene: -
clone size: -
J gene: TRBJ2-7
CDR3 DNA: TGTGCCAGTAGTAGGGATAGCAGATTCGTCTACGAGCAGTACTTC
CDR3 protein: CASSRDSRFVYEQYF

V gene: TRBV12-5
D gene: TRBD1
clone size: -
J gene: TRBJ2-1
CDR3 DNA: TGTGCTAGTGGTTTGTCAAGACAGGGGGCGCAGAATGAGCAGTTCTTC
CDR3 protein: CASGLSRQGAQNEQFF